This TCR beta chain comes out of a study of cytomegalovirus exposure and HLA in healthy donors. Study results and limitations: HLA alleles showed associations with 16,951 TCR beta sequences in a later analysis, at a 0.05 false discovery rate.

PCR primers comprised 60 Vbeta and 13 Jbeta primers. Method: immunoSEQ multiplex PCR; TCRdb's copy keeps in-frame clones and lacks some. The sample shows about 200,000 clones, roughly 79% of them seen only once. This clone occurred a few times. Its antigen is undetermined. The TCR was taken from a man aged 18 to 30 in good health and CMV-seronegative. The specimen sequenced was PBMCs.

CDR3 nucleotide sequence: TGCGCCAGCAGTGGGCAGGGAGGCACCGGGGAGCTGTTTTTT. This gives the protein CASSGQGGTGELFF. The chain carries TRBV4-3 and TRBJ2-2; TRBD2 is a possible D gene (6 bases). This CDR3 is built from 14 residues. Germline loops: CDR1 LGHNA, CDR2 YSLEER. Trimming stripped 6 bases from V and 4 bases from J, with 12 bases between.